This T cell receptor beta chain was identified in a study of cytomegalovirus exposure and HLA in healthy donors. Whole-study results and caveats: About 87% or about 30% of the time was how often most TCR beta V segments were productive, according to an earlier analysis. TCR beta chain V- and J-gene trimming was linked, in a later analysis, to a missense variant in DCLRE1C. Researchers reported in a later analysis that common viral pathogens appeared linked to several top clusters.

The PCR employed 60 Vbeta primers together with 13 Jbeta primers. TCRdb's copy holds only in-frame clones and misses some; the assay was immunoSEQ multiplex PCR. The sample holds about 120,000 clones, around 80% seen once. Points on this clone: Its antigen is unknown.

The sequence was collected from a man in his thirties or forties in good health and CMV-seropositive. The source material was PBMCs.

CDR3 in amino acids: CASSLGFRGSGSYTF. The CDR3, as DNA: TGTGCCAGCAGCTTAGGTTTTAGGGGAAGCGGGAGCTACACCTTC. This chain links TRBV7-2 with TRBJ1-2, with a possible D match to TRBD1 (5 bases). There are 15 residues in the CDR3. Trimming stripped 1 base from V and 9 bases from J, with 18 bases between. Germline values: CDR1 SGHTA, CDR2 FQGNSA. The full variable domain, in which reference TRBV7-2 and TRBJ1-2 provide the parts outside the CDR3, is GAGVSQSPSNKVTEKGKDVELRCDPISGHTALYWYRQSLGQGLEFLIYFQGNSAPDKSGLPSDRFSAERTGGSVSTLTIQRTQQEDSAVYLCASSLGFRGSGSYTFGSGTRLTVV.